Each of the 2 T cell receptor beta chains below was sequenced from the same sample in a study of OX40 agonist ivuxolimab in advanced cancers. The method was immunoSEQ multiplex PCR; TCRdb's version includes in-frame clones alone and lacks a portion of them. Of more than 10,000 clones listed, approximately 78% were seen once; the top ten hold around an eighth. The specimen comprised CD4+ or CD8+ T cells sorted from blood, sampled in a trial of the OX40 agonist ivuxolimab. The receptor source for this set is an adult with an advanced solid tumor such as melanoma, head and neck, liver or kidney cancer.

Comments on this clone: A junction boundary mismatches the germline segment, possibly from a read error. V usage is TRBV20-1 and J usage is TRBJ1-1; D unclear. CDR3 size: 8 residues. The germline CDR1 and CDR2 sequences are DFQATT and SNEGSKA (reference sequence). CDR3 protein: CSAKGLHF. CDR3 nucleotides: TGCAGTGCTAAGGGCTTACACTTT.

V gene TRBV2 combines with J gene TRBJ2-5, with D possibly TRBD1 on 6 matching bases. Germline values: CDR1 SNHLY, CDR2 FYNNEI. The CDR3 runs 14 residues. V was cut by 3 bases and J by 1 base, with 9 bases left in between. The CDR3 protein is CASSDSDSQETQYF. The CDR3 DNA is TGTGCCAGCAGTGATTCGGACAGCCAAGAGACCCAGTACTTC.